This T cell receptor (beta chain) originates from a study of beta chain features in type 1 diabetes. As for the study in general: Patients shared similar age, gender and cell yields with healthy donors. Study-wide results and caveats: Whether HLA type influences TCRB rearrangement remained unresolved here. Significant though moderate, a shortening of TCRB CDR3s appeared in all four CD4+ subsets of Type 1 diabetes patients.

Germline V gene lookup returns CDR1 SGDLS and CDR2 YYNGEE. V lost 2 bases, J lost 12 bases, and 18 bases lay in between. The CDR3 totals 14 residues. Remarks on this clone: Its antigen remains unknown.

Central memory, naive, regulatory and stem cell-like memory CD4+ cells were sorted by CD45RO/CCR7/CD25/CD127/CD95/CD27. What was sequenced were expressed TCRB transcripts, since all of the isolated RNA had been reverse transcribed. Sequencing used immunoSEQ multiplex PCR; TCRdb keeps in-frame clones, though not all of them. The sample gives almost 250,000 clones, 14% of which show up once; approximately 0.024% is in the top ten. The TCR originated in a woman in her forties in good health. The V gene is TRBV9, the J gene TRBJ2-1; a weak D match, TRBD2 (6 bases). Sequenced: naive CD4+ T cells from blood. The CDR3 sequence is CASSVEHTGSLQFF. In DNA form, the CDR3 reads TGTGCCAGCAGCGTGGAACATACCGGGAGTCTGCAGTTCTTC. The variable domain in full, completed from reference TRBV9 and TRBJ2-1, reads DSGVTQTPKHLITATGQRVTLRCSPRSGDLSVYWYQQSLDQGLQFLIQYYNGEERAKGNILERFSAQQFPDLHSELNLSSLELGDSALYFCASSVEHTGSLQFFGPGTRLTVL.